These T cell receptor beta chains were read from a single sample in a study of CD8+ T cells in alopecia areata. Data came from immunoSEQ multiplex PCR; TCRdb stores just in-frame clones and leaves some out. In the table there are about 110,000 clones, about 60% of which are singletons. Material: NKG2D-low CD8+ T cells sorted from blood. All receptors derive from a human donor with alopecia areata. Each CDR3 is given with its conserved first and last residue. The D gene is left open where the match is weak. Some rows have no size entry. The others give once, few or many, or a class for an expanded clone.

V: TRBV29-1
J: TRBJ2-5
D: TRBD2
size: few
length: 15
CDR3: CSVELAGGIRETQYF
DNA: TGCAGCGTTGAGCTAGCGGGAGGAATTCGAGAGACCCAGTACTTC

V: TRBV9
J: TRBJ2-7
D: TRBD2
size: NA
length: 14
CDR3: CASSGPSGPDEQYF
DNA: TGTGCCAGCAGCGGACCTAGCGGCCCGGACGAGCAGTACTTC

V: TRBV19
J: TRBJ1-2
D: NA
size: NA
length: 16
CDR3: CASSSSARTVNYGYTF
DNA: TGTGCCAGCAGTAGTAGTGCGAGGACCGTCAACTATGGCTACACCTTC

V: TRBV28
J: TRBJ2-1
D: TRBD2
size: NA
length: 15
CDR3: CASSFWGLAGSEQFF
DNA: TGTGCCAGCAGTTTTTGGGGACTAGCGGGGAGTGAGCAGTTCTTC

V: TRBV7-8
J: TRBJ2-7
D: NA
size: NA
length: 13
CDR3: CASVPPSSYEQYF
DNA: TGTGCCAGCGTCCCCCCCAGCTCCTACGAGCAGTACTTC

V: TRBV6-5
J: TRBJ1-1
D: NA
size: NA
length: 14
CDR3: CASSSLPGNTEAFF
DNA: TGTGCCAGCAGTTCTCTTCCCGGCAACACTGAAGCTTTCTTT

V: TRBV12-5
J: TRBJ1-2
D: NA
size: NA
length: 15
CDR3: CASGLPRDLHHGYTF
DNA: TGTGCTAGTGGTTTGCCGCGGGACCTCCACCATGGCTACACCTTC

V: TRBV28
J: TRBJ1-1
D: NA
size: few
length: 14
CDR3: CASSLNAEGTEAFF
DNA: TGTGCCAGCAGTTTGAACGCTGAGGGCACTGAAGCTTTCTTT

V: TRBV28
J: TRBJ2-1
D: NA
size: few
length: 12
CDR3: CASSLYSDEQFF
DNA: TGTGCCAGCAGTCTGTATAGCGATGAGCAGTTCTTC

V: TRBV13
J: TRBJ2-1
D: NA
size: NA
length: 17
CDR3: CASSLGANSFSYNEQFF
DNA: TGTGCCAGCAGCTTAGGGGCAAACAGTTTCTCCTACAATGAGCAGTTCTTC

V: TRBV29-1
J: TRBJ2-1
D: NA
size: NA
length: 16
CDR3: CSVGGAGSATYNEQFF
DNA: TGCAGCGTTGGGGGGGCGGGGAGTGCAACTTACAATGAGCAGTTCTTC

V: TRBV4-2
J: TRBJ2-3
D: NA
size: NA
length: 13
CDR3: CASSQKITDTQYF
DNA: TGTGCCAGCAGCCAGAAAATCACAGATACGCAGTATTTT

V: TRBV7-9
J: TRBJ1-4
D: TRBD1
size: few
length: 14
CDR3: CASSSDRGDEKLFF
DNA: TGTGCCAGCAGCTCCGACAGGGGTGATGAAAAACTGTTTTTT

V: TRBV2
J: TRBJ2-7
D: TRBD2
size: few
length: 13
CDR3: CASSSSGTYEQYF
DNA: TGTGCCAGCAGTTCTAGCGGAACCTACGAGCAGTACTTC

V: TRBV6-5
J: TRBJ2-1
D: NA
size: NA
length: 13
CDR3: CATSGPGMNEQFF
DNA: TGTGCCACCTCGGGCCCGGGGATGAATGAGCAGTTCTTC

V: TRBV18
J: TRBJ2-7
D: TRBD2
size: NA
length: 12
CDR3: CASSPGGVEQYF
DNA: TGTGCCAGCTCACCGGGGGGGGTCGAGCAGTACTTC

V: TRBV6-4
J: TRBJ2-1
D: TRBD2
size: NA
length: 16
CDR3: CASSDSQAGAHNEQFF
DNA: TGTGCCAGCAGTGACTCACAAGCGGGAGCTCACAATGAGCAGTTCTTC

V: TRBV4-1
J: TRBJ2-7
D: NA
size: NA
length: 14
CDR3: CASSQAGDSYEQYF
DNA: TGCGCCAGCAGCCAAGCGGGAGACTCCTACGAGCAGTACTTC

V: TRBV5-8
J: TRBJ2-1
D: NA
size: few
length: 13
CDR3: CASTLGPYNEQFF
DNA: TGTGCCAGCACCCTGGGCCCCTACAATGAGCAGTTCTTC

V: TRBV5-1
J: TRBJ1-1
D: NA
size: NA
length: 14
CDR3: CASSARGPNTEAFF
DNA: TGCGCCAGCAGCGCCAGGGGACCCAACACTGAAGCTTTCTTT

V: TRBV13
J: TRBJ2-2
D: NA
size: NA
length: 14
CDR3: CASSSRTGSGELFF
DNA: TGTGCCAGCAGCTCTAGAACCGGGTCCGGGGAGCTGTTTTTT

V: TRBV5-1
J: TRBJ2-1
D: TRBD2
size: NA
length: 16
CDR3: CASSPELAGVGNEQFF
DNA: TGCGCCAGCAGCCCGGAACTAGCGGGAGTCGGGAATGAGCAGTTCTTC